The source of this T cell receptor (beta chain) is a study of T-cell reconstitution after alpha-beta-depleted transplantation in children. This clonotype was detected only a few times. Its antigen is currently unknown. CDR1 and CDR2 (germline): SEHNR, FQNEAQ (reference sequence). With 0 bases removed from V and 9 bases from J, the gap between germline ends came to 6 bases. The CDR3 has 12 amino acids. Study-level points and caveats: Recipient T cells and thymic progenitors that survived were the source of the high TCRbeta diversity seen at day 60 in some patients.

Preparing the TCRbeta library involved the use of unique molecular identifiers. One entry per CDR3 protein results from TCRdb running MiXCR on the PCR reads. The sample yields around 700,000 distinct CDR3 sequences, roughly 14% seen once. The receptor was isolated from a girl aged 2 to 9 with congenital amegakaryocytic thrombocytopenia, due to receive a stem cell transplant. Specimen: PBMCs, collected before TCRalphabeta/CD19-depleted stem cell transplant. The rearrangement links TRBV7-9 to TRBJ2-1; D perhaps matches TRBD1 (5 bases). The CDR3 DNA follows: TGTGCCAGCAGCTTAGCAGACAGTGAGCAGTTCTTC. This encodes CASSLADSEQFF.